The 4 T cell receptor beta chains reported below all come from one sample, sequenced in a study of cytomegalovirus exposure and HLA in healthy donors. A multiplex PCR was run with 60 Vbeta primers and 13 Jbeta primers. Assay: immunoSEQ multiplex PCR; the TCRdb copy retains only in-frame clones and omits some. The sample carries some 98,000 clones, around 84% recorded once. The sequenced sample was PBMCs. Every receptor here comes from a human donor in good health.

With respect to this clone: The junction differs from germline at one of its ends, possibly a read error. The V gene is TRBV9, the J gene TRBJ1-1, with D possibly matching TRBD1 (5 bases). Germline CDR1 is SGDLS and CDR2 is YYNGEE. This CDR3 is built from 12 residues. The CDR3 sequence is CASSAPPGLPTF. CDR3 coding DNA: TGTGCCAGCAGCGCCCCGCCGGGACTTCCCACTTTT.

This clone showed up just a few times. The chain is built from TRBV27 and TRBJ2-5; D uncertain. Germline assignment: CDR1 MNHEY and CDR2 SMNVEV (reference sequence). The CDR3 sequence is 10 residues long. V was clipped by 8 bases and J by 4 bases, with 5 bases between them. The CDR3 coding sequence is TGTGCCAGCGGGCGAGAGACCCAGTACTTC. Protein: CASGRETQYF.

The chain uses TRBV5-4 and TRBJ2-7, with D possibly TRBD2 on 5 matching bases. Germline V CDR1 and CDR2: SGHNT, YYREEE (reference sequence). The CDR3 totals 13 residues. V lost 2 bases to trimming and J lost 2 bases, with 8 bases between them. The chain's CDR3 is CASSFGLPYEQYF. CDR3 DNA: TGTGCCAGCAGCTTTGGACTGCCCTACGAGCAGTACTTC.

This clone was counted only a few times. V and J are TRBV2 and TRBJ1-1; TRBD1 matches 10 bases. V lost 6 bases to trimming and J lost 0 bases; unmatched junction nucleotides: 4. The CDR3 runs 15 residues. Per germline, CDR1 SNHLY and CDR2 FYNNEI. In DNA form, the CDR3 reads TGTGCCAGCAGAAGACAGGGGGCCCTGAACACTGAAGCTTTCTTT. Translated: CASRRQGALNTEAFF.